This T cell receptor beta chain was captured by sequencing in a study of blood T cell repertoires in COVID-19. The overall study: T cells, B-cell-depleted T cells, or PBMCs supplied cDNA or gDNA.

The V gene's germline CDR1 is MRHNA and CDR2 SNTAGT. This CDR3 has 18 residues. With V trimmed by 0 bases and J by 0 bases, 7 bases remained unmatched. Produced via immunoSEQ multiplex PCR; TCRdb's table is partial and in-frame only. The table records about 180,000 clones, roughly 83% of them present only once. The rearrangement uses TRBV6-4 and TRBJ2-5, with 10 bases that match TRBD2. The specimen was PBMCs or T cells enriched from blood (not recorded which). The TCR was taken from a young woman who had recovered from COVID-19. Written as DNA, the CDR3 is TGTGCCAGCAGTGACTCAACTAGCGGGACCAAGTACCAAGAGACCCAGTACTTC. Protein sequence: CASSDSTSGTKYQETQYF.